This TCR beta chain was identified during a study of blood T cell repertoires in COVID-19. About the research overall: The United States, Italy and Spain were the sources of the acute and convalescent COVID-19 samples.

Seattle patients were enrolled during active infection and followed longitudinally. Measured with immunoSEQ multiplex PCR; TCRdb has only the in-frame clones, and not every one. The table lists roughly 180,000 clones, roughly 81% of them singletons. V lost 3 bases to trimming and J lost 7 bases, with 15 bases between them. There are 15 residues in the CDR3. Germline V gives CDR1 KGHSH, CDR2 LQKENI. This clone was observed a handful of times. The chain combines TRBV18 with TRBJ2-2; the D gene is possibly TRBD1 (6 bases). The source is a woman in her forties or fifties with COVID-19, enrolled during active disease. Source material: peripheral blood. The CDR3: CASSPPTGRGGELFF. CDR3 DNA: TGTGCCAGCTCACCTCCCACAGGGAGAGGCGGGGAGCTGTTTTTT. The complete variable domain, with remaining parts taken from reference TRBV18 and TRBJ2-2, reads NAGVMQNPRHLVRRRGQEARLRCSPMKGHSHVYWYRQLPEEGLKFMVYLQKENIIDESGMPKERFSAEFPKEGPSILRIQQVVRGDSAAYFCASSPPTGRGGELFFGEGSRLTVL.